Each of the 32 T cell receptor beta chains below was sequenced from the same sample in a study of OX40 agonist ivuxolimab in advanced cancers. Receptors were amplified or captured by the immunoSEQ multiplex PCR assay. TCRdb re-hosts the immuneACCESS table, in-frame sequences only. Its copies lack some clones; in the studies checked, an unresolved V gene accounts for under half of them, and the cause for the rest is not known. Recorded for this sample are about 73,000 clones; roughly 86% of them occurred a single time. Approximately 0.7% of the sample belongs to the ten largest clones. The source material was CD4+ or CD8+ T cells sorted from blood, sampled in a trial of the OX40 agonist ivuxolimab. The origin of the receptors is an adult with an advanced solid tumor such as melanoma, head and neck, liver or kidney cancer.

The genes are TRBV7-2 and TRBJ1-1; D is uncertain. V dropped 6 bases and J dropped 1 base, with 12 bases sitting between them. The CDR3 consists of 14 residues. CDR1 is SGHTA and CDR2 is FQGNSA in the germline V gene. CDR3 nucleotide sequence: TGTGCCAGCAGAAAAAGAGGAGGGAACACTGAAGCTTTCTTT. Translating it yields CASRKRGGNTEAFF. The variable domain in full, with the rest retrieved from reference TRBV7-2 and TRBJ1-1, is GAGVSQSPSNKVTEKGKDVELRCDPISGHTALYWYRQSLGQGLEFLIYFQGNSAPDKSGLPSDRFSAERTGGSVSTLTIQRTQQEDSAVYLCASRKRGGNTEAFFGQGTRLTVV.

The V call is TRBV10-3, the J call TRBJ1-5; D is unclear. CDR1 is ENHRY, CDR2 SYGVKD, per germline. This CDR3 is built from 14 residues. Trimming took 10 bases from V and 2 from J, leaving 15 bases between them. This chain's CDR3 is CATKEAPGNQPQHF. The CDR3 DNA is TGTGCCACAAAGGAAGCGCCCGGCAATCAGCCCCAGCATTTT.

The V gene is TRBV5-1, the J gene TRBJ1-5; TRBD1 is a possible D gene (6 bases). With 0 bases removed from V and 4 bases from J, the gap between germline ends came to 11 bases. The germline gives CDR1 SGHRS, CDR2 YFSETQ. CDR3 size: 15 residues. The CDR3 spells CASSLAGAQNQPQHF. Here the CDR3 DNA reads TGCGCCAGCAGCTTGGCAGGGGCCCAAAATCAGCCCCAGCATTTT.

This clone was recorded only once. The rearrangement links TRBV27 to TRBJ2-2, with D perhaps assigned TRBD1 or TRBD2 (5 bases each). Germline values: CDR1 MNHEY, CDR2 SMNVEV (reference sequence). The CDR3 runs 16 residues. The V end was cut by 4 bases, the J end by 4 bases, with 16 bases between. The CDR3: CASSSQRGAGTGELFF. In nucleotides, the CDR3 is TGTGCCAGCAGTTCGCAGCGAGGGGCAGGCACCGGGGAGCTGTTTTTT.

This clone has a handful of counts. CDR3 in amino acids: CASSLTPGTSGNTGELFF. In DNA form, the CDR3 reads TGTGCCAGCAGCTTAACTCCCGGGACTAGCGGGAACACCGGGGAGCTGTTTTTT. The V call is TRBV7-3, the J call TRBJ2-2, with TRBD2 matching over 11 bases. The trim removed 0 bases at V and 1 base at J, leaving 4 bases unmatched. The CDR3 covers 18 residues. CDR1 is SGHTA, CDR2 FQGTGA, per germline.

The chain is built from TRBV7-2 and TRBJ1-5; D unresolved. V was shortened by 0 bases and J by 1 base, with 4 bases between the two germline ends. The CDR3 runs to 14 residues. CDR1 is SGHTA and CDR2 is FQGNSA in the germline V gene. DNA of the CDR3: TGTGCCAGCAGCTTAGCAGGGAGCAATCAGCCCCAGCATTTT. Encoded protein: CASSLAGSNQPQHF.

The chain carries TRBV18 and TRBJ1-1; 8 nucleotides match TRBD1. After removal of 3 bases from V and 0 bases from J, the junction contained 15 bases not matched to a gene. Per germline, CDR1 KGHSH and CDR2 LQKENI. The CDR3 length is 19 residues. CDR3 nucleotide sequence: TGTGCCAGCTCACCTATCGTGGCCAGGGGGCTAATAATGAACACTGAAGCTTTCTTT. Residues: CASSPIVARGLIMNTEAFF. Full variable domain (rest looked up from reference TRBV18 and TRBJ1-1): NAGVMQNPRHLVRRRGQEARLRCSPMKGHSHVYWYRQLPEEGLKFMVYLQKENIIDESGMPKERFSAEFPKEGPSILRIQQVVRGDSAAYFCASSPIVARGLIMNTEAFFGQGTRLTVV.

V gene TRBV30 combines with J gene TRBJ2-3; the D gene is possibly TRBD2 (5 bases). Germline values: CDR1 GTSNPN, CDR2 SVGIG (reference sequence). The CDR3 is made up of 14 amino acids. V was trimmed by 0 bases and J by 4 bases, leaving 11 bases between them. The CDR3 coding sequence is TGTGCCTGGAGTGTAACCGGGGTGTCAGATACGCAGTATTTT. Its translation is CAWSVTGVSDTQYF.

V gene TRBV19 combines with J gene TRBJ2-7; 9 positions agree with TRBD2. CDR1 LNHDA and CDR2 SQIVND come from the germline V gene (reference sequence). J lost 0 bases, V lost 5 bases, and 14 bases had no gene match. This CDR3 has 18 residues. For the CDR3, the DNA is TGTGCCAGTAGTCGGTCCAGCGGGGGGCAACTAAGCTCCTACGAGCAGTACTTC. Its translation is CASSRSSGGQLSSYEQYF.

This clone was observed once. The CDR3 region is CAGDVPYAGSGNTIYF. The CDR3 bases are TGCGCCGGGGACGTCCCTTACGCTGGCTCTGGAAACACCATATATTTT. The genes are TRBV23-1 and TRBJ1-3, with a weak D call TRBD1 (5 bases). TRBV23-1 qualifies as an ORF whose function is uncertain. V lost 11 bases, J lost 0 bases, and 20 bases lay in between. This CDR3 contains 16 residues.

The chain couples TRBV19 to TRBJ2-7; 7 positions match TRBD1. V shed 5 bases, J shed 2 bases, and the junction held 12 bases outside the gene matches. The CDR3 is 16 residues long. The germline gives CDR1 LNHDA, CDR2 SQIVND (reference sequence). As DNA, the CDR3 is TGTGCCAGTAGTGGCGGAAGACAGGGTTTTGCCTACGAGCAGTACTTC. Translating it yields CASSGGRQGFAYEQYF.

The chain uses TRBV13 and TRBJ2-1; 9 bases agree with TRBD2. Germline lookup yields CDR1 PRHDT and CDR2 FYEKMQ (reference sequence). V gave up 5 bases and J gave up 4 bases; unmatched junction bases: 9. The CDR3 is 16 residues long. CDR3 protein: CASSPPGTSRYNEQFF. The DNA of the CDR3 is TGTGCCAGCAGCCCTCCCGGGACTAGCCGGTACAATGAGCAGTTCTTC.

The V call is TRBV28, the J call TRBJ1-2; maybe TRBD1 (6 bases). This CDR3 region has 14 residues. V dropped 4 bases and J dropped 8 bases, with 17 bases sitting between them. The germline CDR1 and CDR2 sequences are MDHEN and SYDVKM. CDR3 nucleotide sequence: TGTGCCAGCAGTTCATGGGGGGGGCCGGGAGGCTACACCTTC. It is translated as CASSSWGGPGGYTF.

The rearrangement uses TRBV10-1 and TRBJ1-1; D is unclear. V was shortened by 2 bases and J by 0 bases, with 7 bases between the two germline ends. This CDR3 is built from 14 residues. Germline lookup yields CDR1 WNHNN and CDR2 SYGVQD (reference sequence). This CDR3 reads CASSEGSMNTEAFF. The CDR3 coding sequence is TGCGCCAGCAGTGAGGGCAGCATGAACACTGAAGCTTTCTTT.

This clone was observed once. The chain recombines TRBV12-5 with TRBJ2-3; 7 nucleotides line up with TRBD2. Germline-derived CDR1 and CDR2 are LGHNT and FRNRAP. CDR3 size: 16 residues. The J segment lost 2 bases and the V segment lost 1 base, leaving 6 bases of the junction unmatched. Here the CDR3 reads CASGLGTSANTDTQYF. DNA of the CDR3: TGTGCTAGTGGTTTGGGAACTAGCGCAAACACAGATACGCAGTATTTT.

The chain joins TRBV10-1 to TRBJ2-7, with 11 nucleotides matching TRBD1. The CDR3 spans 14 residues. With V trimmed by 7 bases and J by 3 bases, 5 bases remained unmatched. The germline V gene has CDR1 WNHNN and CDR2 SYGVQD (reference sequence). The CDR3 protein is CASTLGQGDYEQYF. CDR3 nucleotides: TGCGCCAGCACTTTGGGACAGGGGGACTACGAGCAGTACTTC.

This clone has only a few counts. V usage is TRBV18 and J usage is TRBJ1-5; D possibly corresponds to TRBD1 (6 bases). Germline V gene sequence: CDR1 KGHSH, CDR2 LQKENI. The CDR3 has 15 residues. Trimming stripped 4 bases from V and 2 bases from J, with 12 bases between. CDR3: CASSHGGEGNQPQHF. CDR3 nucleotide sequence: TGTGCCAGCTCACACGGGGGCGAGGGCAATCAGCCCCAGCATTTT.

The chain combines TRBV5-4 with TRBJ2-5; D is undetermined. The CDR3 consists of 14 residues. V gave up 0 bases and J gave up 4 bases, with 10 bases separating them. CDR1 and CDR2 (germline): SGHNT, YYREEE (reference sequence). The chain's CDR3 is CASSLAQARETQYF. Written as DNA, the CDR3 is TGTGCCAGCAGCTTGGCCCAGGCCCGAGAGACCCAGTACTTC.

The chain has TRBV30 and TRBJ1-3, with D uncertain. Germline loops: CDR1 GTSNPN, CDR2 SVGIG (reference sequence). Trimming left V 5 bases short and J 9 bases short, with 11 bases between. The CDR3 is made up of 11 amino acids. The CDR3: CAWAAGSTIYF. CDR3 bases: TGTGCCTGGGCAGCCGGGAGCACCATATATTTT.

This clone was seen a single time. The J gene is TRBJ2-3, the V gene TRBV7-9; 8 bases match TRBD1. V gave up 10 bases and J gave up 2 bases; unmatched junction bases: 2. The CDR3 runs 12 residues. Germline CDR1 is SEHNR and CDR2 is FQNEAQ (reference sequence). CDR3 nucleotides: TGTGCCACGGACAGGGACACAGATACGCAGTATTTT. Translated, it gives CATDRDTDTQYF.

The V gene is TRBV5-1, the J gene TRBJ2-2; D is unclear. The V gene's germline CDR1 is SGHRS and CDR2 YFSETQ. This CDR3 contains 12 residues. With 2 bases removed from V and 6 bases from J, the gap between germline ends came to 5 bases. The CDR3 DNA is TGCGCCAGCAGCTTTAGTGCCGGGGAGCTGTTTTTT. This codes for CASSFSAGELFF.

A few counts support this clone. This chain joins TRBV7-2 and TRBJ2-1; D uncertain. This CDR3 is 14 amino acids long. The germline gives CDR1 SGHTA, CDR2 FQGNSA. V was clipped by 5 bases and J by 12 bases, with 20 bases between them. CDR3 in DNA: TGTGCCAGCAGCCGTCCAGTGGACGCCGAACCGCAGTTCTTC. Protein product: CASSRPVDAEPQFF.

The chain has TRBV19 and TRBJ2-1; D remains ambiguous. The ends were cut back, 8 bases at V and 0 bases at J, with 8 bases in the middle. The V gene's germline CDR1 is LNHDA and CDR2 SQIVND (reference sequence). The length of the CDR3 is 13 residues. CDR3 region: CASGFSSYNEQFF. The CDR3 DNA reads TGTGCCAGTGGCTTTAGCTCCTACAATGAGCAGTTCTTC.

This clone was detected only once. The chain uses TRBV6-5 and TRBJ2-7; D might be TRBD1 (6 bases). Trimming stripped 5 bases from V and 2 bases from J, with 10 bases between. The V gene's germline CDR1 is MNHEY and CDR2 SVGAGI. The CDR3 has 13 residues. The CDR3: CASSEYRAYEQYF. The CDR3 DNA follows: TGTGCCAGCAGTGAATACAGGGCCTACGAGCAGTACTTC.

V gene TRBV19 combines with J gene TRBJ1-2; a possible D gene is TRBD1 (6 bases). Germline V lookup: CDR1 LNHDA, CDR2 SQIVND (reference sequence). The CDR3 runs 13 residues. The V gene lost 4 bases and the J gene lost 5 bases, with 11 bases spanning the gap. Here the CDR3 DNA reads TGTGCCAGTAGTACGGACAGCCTGTATGGCTACACCTTC. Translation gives CASSTDSLYGYTF.

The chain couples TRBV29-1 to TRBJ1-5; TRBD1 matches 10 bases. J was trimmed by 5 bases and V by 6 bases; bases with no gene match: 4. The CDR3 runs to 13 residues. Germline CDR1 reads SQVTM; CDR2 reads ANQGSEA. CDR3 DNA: TGCAGCGTCGTGACAGGGGGCGATCAGCCCCAGCATTTT. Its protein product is CSVVTGGDQPQHF.

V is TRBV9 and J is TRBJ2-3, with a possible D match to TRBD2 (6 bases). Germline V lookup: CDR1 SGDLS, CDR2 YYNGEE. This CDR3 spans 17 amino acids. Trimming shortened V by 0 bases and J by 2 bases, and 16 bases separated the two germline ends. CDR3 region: CASSVVGSGKYTDTQYF. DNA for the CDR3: TGTGCCAGCAGCGTAGTAGGTAGCGGCAAATACACAGATACGCAGTATTTT.

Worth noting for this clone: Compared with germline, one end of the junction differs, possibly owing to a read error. The CDR3: CASSDGDEAF. For the CDR3, the DNA is TGTGCCAGTAGTGACGGGGATGAGGCCTTC. The gene calls are TRBV19 and TRBJ1-2; D gene uncertain. Per germline, CDR1 LNHDA and CDR2 SQIVND (reference sequence). The CDR3 consists of 10 residues.

CDR3 sequence (DNA): TGTGCCTGGAGTGCCCCCGGCAGGGGAGCCCAGCCCCAGCATTTT. Its protein is CAWSAPGRGAQPQHF. The chain employs TRBV30 and TRBJ1-5, with D maybe TRBD1 (6 bases). CDR3 size: 15 residues. Germline V CDR1 and CDR2: GTSNPN, SVGIG (reference sequence). Between the trimmed V and J ends, which lost 1 base and 7 bases, there was a span of 17 bases.

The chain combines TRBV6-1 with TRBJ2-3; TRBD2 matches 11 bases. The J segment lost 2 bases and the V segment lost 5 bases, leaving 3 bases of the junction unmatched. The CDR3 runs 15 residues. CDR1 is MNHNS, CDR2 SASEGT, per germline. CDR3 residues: CASSLSGRVTDTQYF. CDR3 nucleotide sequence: TGTGCCAGCAGTCTTAGCGGGAGGGTCACAGATACGCAGTATTTT.

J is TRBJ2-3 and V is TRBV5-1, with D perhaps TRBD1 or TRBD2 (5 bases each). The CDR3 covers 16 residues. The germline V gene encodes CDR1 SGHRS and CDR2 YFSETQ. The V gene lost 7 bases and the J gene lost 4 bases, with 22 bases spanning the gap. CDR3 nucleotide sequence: TGCGCCAGCGTGTTCGGGGCCTCCTCCCACGCAGATACGCAGTATTTT. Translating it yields CASVFGASSHADTQYF. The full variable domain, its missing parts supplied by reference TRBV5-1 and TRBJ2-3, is KAGVTQTPRYLIKTRGQQVTLSCSPISGHRSVSWYQQTPGQGLQFLFEYFSETQRNKGNFPGRFSGRQFSNSRSEMNVSTLELGDSALYLCASVFGASSHADTQYFGPGTRLTVL.

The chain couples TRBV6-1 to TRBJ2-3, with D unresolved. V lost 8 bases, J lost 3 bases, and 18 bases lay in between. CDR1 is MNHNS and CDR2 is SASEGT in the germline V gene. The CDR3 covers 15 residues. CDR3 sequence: CASDLSALGTDTQYF. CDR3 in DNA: TGTGCCAGCGATTTAAGCGCCCTCGGGACAGATACGCAGTATTTT.